The present TCR beta chain was sequenced within a study of blood T cell repertoires in COVID-19. Study at large: Both acute and convalescent COVID-19 samples were obtained from the United States, Italy and Spain. T cells, B-cell-depleted T cells, or PBMCs provided the cDNA or gDNA that served as material.

As originally analysed: Amplifying reference gene primers gave estimates of nucleated cell counts. Sequencing was performed with immunoSEQ multiplex PCR; in TCRdb, only in-frame clones are kept and a portion is missing. V and J calls and clone size are those listed in that table; D and trimming were worked out from the DNA. The sample lists over 110,000 clones; around 81% were seen once. CDR3 length equals 15 residues. The trim removed 6 bases at V and 9 bases at J, leaving 13 bases unmatched. The V gene's germline CDR1 is MDHEN and CDR2 SYDVKM. Sequences were obtained from peripheral blood. This chain joins TRBV28 and TRBJ2-1, with 8 positions matching TRBD2. The sequence was obtained from a human donor in a cohort sampled during active COVID-19. CDR3 amino acids: CASRPPAGGSIEQFF. DNA of the CDR3: TGTGCCAGCAGGCCTCCGGCGGGAGGCTCTATTGAGCAGTTCTTC.